This T cell receptor (beta chain) was documented in a study of T cell responses to AZD1222 COVID-19 vaccine. Profiled with immunoSEQ multiplex PCR; TCRdb holds only in-frame clones, not every one. There are about 110,000 clones in the sample; around 90% occur only once, and roughly 15% lies in the top ten. Whole-study results and caveats: Vaccine-related CD4 TCRs covered spike, predominating at 160-218 and 743-854. The donor cohort was predominantly white British with a female majority, and clonal diversity may have been underestimated.

The germline V gene encodes CDR1 SGHKS and CDR2 YYEKEE (reference sequence). This CDR3 is built from 15 residues. With V trimmed by 0 bases and J by 3 bases, 5 bases remained unmatched. Pooling was applied to second doses at about 4 or about 12 weeks. Comments on this clone: Its specificity is not known.

This chain joins TRBV5-5 and TRBJ1-2; TRBD1 agrees at 7 bases. This TCR was sampled from an adult who received the AZD1222 COVID-19 vaccine. The sequencing here drew on peripheral blood, taken 28 days after the second AZD1222 dose. The CDR3 is CASSLGGQGDYGYTF. The CDR3, as DNA: TGTGCCAGCAGCTTGGGCGGCCAGGGGGACTATGGCTACACCTTC.